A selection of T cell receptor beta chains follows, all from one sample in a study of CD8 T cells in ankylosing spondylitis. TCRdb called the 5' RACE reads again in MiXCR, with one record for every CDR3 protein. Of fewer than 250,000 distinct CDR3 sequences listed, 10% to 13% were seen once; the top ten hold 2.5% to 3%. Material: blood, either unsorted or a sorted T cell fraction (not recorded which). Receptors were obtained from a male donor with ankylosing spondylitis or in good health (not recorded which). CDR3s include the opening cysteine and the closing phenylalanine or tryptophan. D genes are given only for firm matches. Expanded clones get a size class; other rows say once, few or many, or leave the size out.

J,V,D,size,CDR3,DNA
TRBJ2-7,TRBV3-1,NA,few,CASSQGMVGGLSEQYF,TGTGCCAGCAGCCAAGGGATGGTCGGGGGGCTCAGCGAGCAGTACTTC
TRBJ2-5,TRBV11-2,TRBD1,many,CASSLPGQAEGPFVETQYF,TGTGCCAGCAGCTTACCCGGACAGGCCGAGGGGCCTTTTGTGGAGACCCAGTACTTC
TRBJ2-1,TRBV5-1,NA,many,CASSLTPRDGDEQFF,TGCGCCAGCAGCTTAACCCCACGCGACGGCGATGAGCAGTTCTTC
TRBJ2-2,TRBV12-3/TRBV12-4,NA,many,CASSLAPGELFF,TGTGCCAGCAGTTTAGCCCCCGGGGAGCTGTTTTTT
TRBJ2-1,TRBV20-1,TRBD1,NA,CSASGGSYNEQFF,TGCAGTGCTTCAGGGGGCTCCTACAATGAGCAGTTCTTC
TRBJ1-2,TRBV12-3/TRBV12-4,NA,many,CASSLVPSRESYGYTF,TGTGCCAGCAGTTTAGTTCCCAGCAGGGAGAGCTATGGCTACACCTTC
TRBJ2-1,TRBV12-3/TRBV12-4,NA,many,CASSRSSAVFF,TGTGCCAGCAGCCGGTCCTCAGCCGTGTTCTTC
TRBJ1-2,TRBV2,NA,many,CASSERVGYTF,TGTGCCAGCAGTGAAAGGGTCGGCTACACCTTC
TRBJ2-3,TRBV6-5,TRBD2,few,CASSYQRDVTDTQYF,TGTGCCAGCAGTTATCAGCGGGACGTTACAGATACGCAGTATTTT
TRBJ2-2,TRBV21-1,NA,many,CASSKGADPVQANTGELFF,TGTGCCAGCAGCAAAGGGGCAGACCCGGTTCAGGCGAACACCGGGGAGCTGTTTTTT
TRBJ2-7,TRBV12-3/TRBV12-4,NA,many,CASTFRDLSSYEQYF,TGTGCCAGCACCTTCCGGGACTTAAGCTCCTACGAGCAGTACTTC
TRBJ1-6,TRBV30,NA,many,CAWSVPGGSEHSPLHF,TGTGCCTGGAGTGTCCCTGGAGGGAGCGAGCATTCACCCCTCCACTTT
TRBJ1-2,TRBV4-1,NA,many,CASSQEAIGGYGYTF,TGCGCCAGCAGCCAAGAAGCTATAGGGGGGTATGGCTACACCTTC
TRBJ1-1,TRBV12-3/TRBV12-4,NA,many,CASSLMGMNTEAFF,TGTGCCAGCAGTTTAATGGGGATGAACACTGAAGCTTTCTTT
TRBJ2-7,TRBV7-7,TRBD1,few,CASSRQGTYEQYF,TGTGCCAGCAGCCGACAGGGGACCTACGAGCAGTACTTC
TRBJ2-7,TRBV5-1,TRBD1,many,CASSLPTFMGTGKVADYEQYF,TGCGCCAGCAGCTTACCTACTTTCATGGGGACAGGTAAAGTAGCGGACTACGAGCAGTACTTC
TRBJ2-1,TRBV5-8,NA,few,CASSLSAVPVGEQFF,TGTGCCAGCAGCTTGTCAGCGGTCCCCGTGGGGGAGCAGTTCTTC
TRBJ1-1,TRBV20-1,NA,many,CSARDRERPGAPAF,TGCAGTGCTAGAGACCGGGAACGTCCCGGGGCACCTGCTTTT
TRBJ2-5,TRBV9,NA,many,CASSVTASVQETQYF,TGTGCCAGCAGCGTTACGGCCAGCGTACAAGAGACCCAGTACTTC
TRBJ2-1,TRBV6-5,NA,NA,CASSSGGGRGPGSYNEQFF,TGTGCCAGCAGTTCGGGGGGAGGCAGGGGGCCAGGCTCCTACAATGAGCAGTTCTTC
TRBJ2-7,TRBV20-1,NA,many,CSAREPGGTYEQYF,TGCAGTGCTAGAGAACCAGGCGGGACCTACGAGCAGTACTTC
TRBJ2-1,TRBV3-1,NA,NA,CASSQVNNEQFF,TGTGCCAGCAGCCAGGTAAACAATGAGCAGTTCTTC
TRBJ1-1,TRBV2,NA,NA,CASREGRGGSTEAFF,TGTGCCAGCAGGGAAGGCAGGGGAGGGAGCACTGAAGCTTTCTTT